These T cell receptor beta chains were read from a single sample in a study of T cell changes during pregnancy in multiple sclerosis. Sequencing was performed with immunoSEQ multiplex PCR; in TCRdb, only in-frame clones are kept and a portion is missing. Of 80,000 to 95,000 clones listed, just under 95% are singletons. Sequences were derived from peripheral blood, sampled in the third trimester of pregnancy. All receptors derive from a female donor in good health, enrolled as a control in a pregnancy study. Each CDR3 is given with its conserved first and last residue. Each record gives: J gene, D gene, V gene, clone size, CDR3 DNA, CDR3 protein. D genes are given only for firm matches. Size values are once, few and many counts, or a class for expanded clones, and some rows have none.

>TRBJ2-5|NA|TRBV4-1|NA
TGCGCCAGCAGCCAAGATAAGATCGGGGAGACCCAGTACTTC
CASSQDKIGETQYF
>TRBJ2-1|TRBD2|TRBV4-2|NA
TGTGCCAGCAGCCAAGGGGGTGGACTAGCGGGAGCCAATGAGCAGTTCTTC
CASSQGGGLAGANEQFF
>TRBJ2-1|TRBD2|TRBV6-5|NA
TGTGCCAGCAGTCCGACTAGCGGGCCATGGGAGCAGTTCTTC
CASSPTSGPWEQFF
>TRBJ1-1|TRBD1|TRBV4-1|NA
TGCGCCAGCAGCCGACAGGGTGGGACTGAAGCTTTCTTT
CASSRQGGTEAFF
>TRBJ2-1|TRBD1|TRBV28|NA
TGTGCCAGCCGGTCCGGGACAGGGAACGGTGAGCAGTTCTTC
CASRSGTGNGEQFF
>TRBJ2-2|TRBD2|TRBV6-1|NA
TGTGCCAGCAGTGACGGGGGGGGAACCGGGGAGCTGTTTTTT
CASSDGGGTGELFF
>TRBJ2-1|NA|TRBV5-4|NA
TGTGCCAGCAGCTTGTTTGGAGCGGGTCCCTACAATGAGCAGTTCTTC
CASSLFGAGPYNEQFF
>TRBJ1-5|TRBD1|TRBV27|once
TGTGCCAGCAGCCCGGGACAGGGGGGCAATCAGCCCCAGCATTTT
CASSPGQGGNQPQHF
>TRBJ2-3|NA|TRBV27|NA
TGTGCCAGCACAAATGGTGGGAGGAGCACAGATACGCAGTATTTT
CASTNGGRSTDTQYF
>TRBJ1-5|TRBD1|TRBV7-9|NA
TGTGCCAGCAGTCCAGGCCGGGACAGTTTATATCAGCCCCAGCATTTT
CASSPGRDSLYQPQHF
>TRBJ2-2|NA|TRBV7-2|NA
TGTGCCAGCAGCTTAGCGGCGGGTGGGAACACCGGGGAGCTGTTTTTT
CASSLAAGGNTGELFF
>TRBJ2-5|NA|TRBV2|NA
TGTGCCAGCAGCCCTGGACAGACAGAGACCCAGTACTTC
CASSPGQTETQYF
>TRBJ2-7|NA|TRBV13|once
TGTGCCAGCAGCCCCCGACAGGCCCTCGTCGGCGAGCAGTACTTC
CASSPRQALVGEQYF
>TRBJ1-1|TRBD1|TRBV4-1|few
TGCGCCAGCAGCTTCCGGGACAGGGGTGACACTGAAGCTTTCTTT
CASSFRDRGDTEAFF
>TRBJ1-5|NA|TRBV5-5|NA
TGTGCCAGCAGCCCGCGGAGACTTGAAAGCAATCAGCCCCAGCATTTT
CASSPRRLESNQPQHF
>TRBJ2-1|TRBD1|TRBV5-6|NA
TGTGCCAGCAGCTCCCAACAGGGGGTTGGGGAGCAGTTCTTC
CASSSQQGVGEQFF
>TRBJ1-2|TRBD1|TRBV6-5|once
TGTGCCAGCAGCAGGGGGCCTGACGGTTACACCTTC
CASSRGPDGYTF
>TRBJ2-1|TRBD2|TRBV28|NA
TGTGCCAGCAGCCTAGCGGAGTCCTACAATGAGCAGTTCTTC
CASSLAESYNEQFF
>TRBJ1-2|TRBD1|TRBV6-5|NA
TGTGCCAGCAGTTACAGGGGGCGAAGCTATGGCTACACCTTC
CASSYRGRSYGYTF
>TRBJ1-1|TRBD1|TRBV6-6|NA
TGTGCCAGCAGTTACTCTGGGGACAGGGGTGCTTTCTTT
CASSYSGDRGAFF
>TRBJ2-2|TRBD2|TRBV4-2|NA
TGTGCCAGCAGCCAAGAGCTAGCGGGAGGCAACACCGGGGAGCTGTTTTTT
CASSQELAGGNTGELFF
>TRBJ2-7|NA|TRBV27|NA
TGTGCCAGCAGTTTATCGTTCAACTACGAGCAGTACTTC
CASSLSFNYEQYF
>TRBJ2-7|NA|TRBV10-3|NA
TGTGCCATCAGTGATGTGGGCAGCTCCTACGAGCAGTACTTC
CAISDVGSSYEQYF
>TRBJ2-7|TRBD2|TRBV19|few
TGTGCCAGTAGTATGTGGGGAGGGGACGAGCAGTACTTC
CASSMWGGDEQYF
>TRBJ2-3|TRBD2|TRBV7-9|NA
TGTGCCAGCAGCCCGACTAGCGGGAGAAGGGATACGCAGTATTTT
CASSPTSGRRDTQYF
>TRBJ2-5|NA|TRBV6-6|NA
TGTGCCAGCAGTTACTCTCTAGCTCAAGAGACCCAGTACTTC
CASSYSLAQETQYF
>TRBJ2-3|TRBD1|TRBV30|NA
TGTGCCAGGCGTGGGACAGACTACACAGATACGCAGTATTTT
CARRGTDYTDTQYF
>TRBJ2-5|TRBD2|TRBV5-4|once
TGTGCCAGCAGCTTGGGATCGGGCGGGAGGGCCGGGGAGACCCAGTACTTC
CASSLGSGGRAGETQYF
>TRBJ2-3|NA|TRBV28|NA
TGTGCCAGCAGTTTATTGGGGGAGGACACAGATACGCAGTATTTT
CASSLLGEDTDTQYF
>TRBJ2-4|TRBD1|TRBV30|once
TGTGCCTGCCAGACAGGGAAAGACATTCAGTACTTC
CACQTGKDIQYF
>TRBJ2-5|TRBD1|TRBV28|once
TGTGCCAGCAGTTTGTCCGGGACAGGCCAAGAGACCCAGTACTTC
CASSLSGTGQETQYF
>TRBJ1-5|TRBD1|TRBV6-5|NA
TGTGCCAGCAGACAGGACAGGAATAGCAATCAGCCCCAGCATTTT
CASRQDRNSNQPQHF
>TRBJ2-7|TRBD2|TRBV30|NA
TGTGCCTGGAGTTCAACCTTGGGACTAGCGGGATGGTCCTACGAGCAGTACTTC
CAWSSTLGLAGWSYEQYF
>TRBJ1-5|NA|TRBV28|NA
TGTGCCAGCAGTTTAAAGGGGTATAGCAATCAGCCCCAGCATTTT
CASSLKGYSNQPQHF
>TRBJ1-2|NA|TRBV28|NA
TGTGCCAGCAGGAGGGCGGTGGGAGGCTACACCTTC
CASRRAVGGYTF
>TRBJ1-2|NA|TRBV28|NA
TGTGCCAGCGGTTGGAGGGGGGGTGGCTATGGCTACACCTTC
CASGWRGGGYGYTF
>TRBJ2-5|TRBD1|TRBV18|NA
TGTGCCAGCTCACAGGGACAGGGTATTGAGACCCAGTACTTC
CASSQGQGIETQYF
>TRBJ2-1|NA|TRBV19|NA
TGTGCCAGTAGTATAGGGGGGCCTATCTCCTACAATGAGCAGTTCTTC
CASSIGGPISYNEQFF
>TRBJ1-5|NA|TRBV5-5|NA
TGTGCCAGCAGCCCGGTGGGGACTAGGGGCGGCAATCAGCCCCAGCATTTT
CASSPVGTRGGNQPQHF
>TRBJ2-7|TRBD1|TRBV5-1|NA
TGCGCCAGCAGCTTCGGGACAGGGGACACCTACGAGCAGTACTTC
CASSFGTGDTYEQYF
>TRBJ1-5|NA|TRBV19|NA
TGTGCCACCCGAAGGGACCGGAGGGTGGATAGCAATCAGCCCCAGCATTTT
CATRRDRRVDSNQPQHF
>TRBJ1-2|TRBD1|TRBV5-6|NA
TGTGCCAGCGGCGGACAGGATACAACTAACTATGGCTACACCTTC
CASGGQDTTNYGYTF
>TRBJ2-7|NA|TRBV21-1|NA
TGTGCCAGCAGCAAAAGGACTAGCGGGAGGTTCTCAAACCCCTACGAGCAGTACTTC
CASSKRTSGRFSNPYEQYF
>TRBJ2-5|TRBD2|TRBV9|NA
TGTGCCAGCAGCGTATTAGCGGGAGGAGGGGAGACCCAGTACTTC
CASSVLAGGGETQYF
>TRBJ2-7|NA|TRBV28|NA
TGTGCCAGCAGTTTCCGCGGAGCCTACGAGCAGTACTTC
CASSFRGAYEQYF
>TRBJ2-1|TRBD2|TRBV7-2|NA
TGTGCCAGCAGCTTCGGACTAGCGGGGAACAATGAGCAGTTCTTC
CASSFGLAGNNEQFF
>TRBJ2-7|NA|TRBV27|NA
TGTGCCTCGAGGGCTAGCGTAAGCTCCTACGAGCAGTACTTC
CASRASVSSYEQYF
>TRBJ2-5|NA|TRBV5-1|NA
TGCGCCAGCAGCTCTCAGGGGCCCCAAGAGACCCAGTACTTC
CASSSQGPQETQYF
>TRBJ2-1|TRBD1|TRBV6-5|NA
TGTGCCAGCACCCGAGGACAGGGGGGTTACAATGAGCAGTTCTTC
CASTRGQGGYNEQFF
>TRBJ2-1|NA|TRBV29-1|NA
TGCAGCGTTGACCGGGGCAATGAGCAGTTCTTC
CSVDRGNEQFF
>TRBJ1-3|NA|TRBV28|NA
TGTGCCAGCAGTCCATACAGGGACGGAAACACCATATATTTT
CASSPYRDGNTIYF